This TCR beta chain emerged from a study of blood T cells in healthy people across ages. A second PCR, run for roughly 7 to 11 cycles, used a sample-barcoded 5' primer plus a J-beta primer mix. TCRdb used MiXCR to reprocess the 5' RACE reads, holding one entry per CDR3 protein. The sample includes 730,000 or so distinct CDR3 sequences, over 40% of them seen just once. Germline-derived CDR1 and CDR2 are SQVTM and ANQGSEA. CDR3 length: 14 residues. The junction had 10 bases not matched to a gene; V was cut back by 4 bases and J by 8 bases. At least ten counts were recorded for this clonotype. Antigen specificity is unknown. Findings and caveats of the study: Diversity was higher, and naive CD4+ cells more numerous, in long-lived donors than in aged donors. The recorded TCR beta diversity per million T cells decreased in a roughly linear manner with age.

This TCR was sampled from a man aged 80 or over in good health. The V and J genes are TRBV29-1 and TRBJ2-1; 8 positions agree with TRBD2. Material: blood. CDR3 sequence: CSVVDSGSADEQFF. CDR3 bases: TGCAGCGTTGTTGACAGCGGGAGCGCCGATGAGCAGTTCTTC.